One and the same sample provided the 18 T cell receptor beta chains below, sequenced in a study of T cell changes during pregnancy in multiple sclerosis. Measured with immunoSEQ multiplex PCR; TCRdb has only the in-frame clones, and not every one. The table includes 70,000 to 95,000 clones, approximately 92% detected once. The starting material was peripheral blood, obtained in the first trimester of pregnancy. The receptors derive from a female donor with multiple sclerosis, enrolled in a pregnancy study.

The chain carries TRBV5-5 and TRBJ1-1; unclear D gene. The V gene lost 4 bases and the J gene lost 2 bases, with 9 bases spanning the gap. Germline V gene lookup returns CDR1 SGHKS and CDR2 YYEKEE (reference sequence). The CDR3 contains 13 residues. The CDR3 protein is CASSPGVNTEAFF. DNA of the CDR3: TGTGCCAGCAGCCCGGGAGTCAACACTGAAGCTTTCTTT.

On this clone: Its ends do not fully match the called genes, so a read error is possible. The CDR3 here is CASSLAGTGERTGELFF. DNA for the CDR3: TGTGCTAGCAGCTTAGCAGGGACAGGGGAGCGCACCGGGGAGCTGTTTTTT. V usage is TRBV7-7 and J usage is TRBJ2-2, with 10 bases identical to TRBD1. The CDR3 is 17 amino acids. From germline, CDR1 is SSHAT and CDR2 FNYEAQ (reference sequence). Supplemented by reference TRBV7-7 and TRBJ2-2, the full variable domain reads GAGVSQSPRYKVTKRGQDVTLRCDPISSHATLYWYQQALGQGPEFLTYFNYEAQPDKSGLPSDRFSAERPEGSISTLTIQRTEQRDSAMYRCASSLAGTGERTGELFFGEGSRLTVL.

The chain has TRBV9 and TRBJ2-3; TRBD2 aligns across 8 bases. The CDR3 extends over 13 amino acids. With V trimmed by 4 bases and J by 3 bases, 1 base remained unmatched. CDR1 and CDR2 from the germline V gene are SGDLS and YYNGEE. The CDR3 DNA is TGTGCCAGCAGCCCGGGGGGGACAGATACGCAGTATTTT. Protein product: CASSPGGTDTQYF.

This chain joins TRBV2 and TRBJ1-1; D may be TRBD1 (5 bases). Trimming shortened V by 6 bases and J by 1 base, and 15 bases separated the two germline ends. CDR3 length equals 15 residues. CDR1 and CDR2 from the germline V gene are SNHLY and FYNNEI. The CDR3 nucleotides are TGTGCCAGCAGAGGGGCTTCGACAGAGAACACTGAAGCTTTCTTT. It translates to CASRGASTENTEAFF.

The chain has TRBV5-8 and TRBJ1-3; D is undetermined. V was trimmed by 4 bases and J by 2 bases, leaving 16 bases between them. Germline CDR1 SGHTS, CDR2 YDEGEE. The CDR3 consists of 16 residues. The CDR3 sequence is CASSLSPDITGNTIYF. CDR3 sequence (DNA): TGTGCCAGCAGCCTTTCCCCCGACATAACTGGAAACACCATATATTTT.

The CDR3 here is CASSWTSGGLDTQYF. CDR3 bases: TGTGCCAGCAGTTGGACTAGCGGGGGGTTGGATACGCAGTATTTT. This rearrangement joins TRBV27 to TRBJ2-3; 14 bases line up with TRBD2. V was clipped by 4 bases and J by 6 bases; unmatched bases: 3. This CDR3 region has 15 residues. The germline gives CDR1 MNHEY, CDR2 SMNVEV (reference sequence).

This CDR3 reads CASGVWSGGTNEQFF. CDR3 nucleotides: TGTGCCAGCGGGGTATGGAGCGGGGGGACCAATGAGCAGTTCTTC. The chain combines TRBV6-1 with TRBJ2-1; TRBD2 matches at 9 bases. V dropped 8 bases and J dropped 6; count of bases not matched to a gene: 11. Germline values: CDR1 MNHNS, CDR2 SASEGT. This CDR3 contains 15 residues.

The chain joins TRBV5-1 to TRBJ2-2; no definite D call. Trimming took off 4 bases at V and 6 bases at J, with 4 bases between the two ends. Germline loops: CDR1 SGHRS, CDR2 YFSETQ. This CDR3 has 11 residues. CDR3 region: CASSTAGELFF. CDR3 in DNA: TGCGCCAGCAGCACTGCCGGGGAGCTGTTTTTT.

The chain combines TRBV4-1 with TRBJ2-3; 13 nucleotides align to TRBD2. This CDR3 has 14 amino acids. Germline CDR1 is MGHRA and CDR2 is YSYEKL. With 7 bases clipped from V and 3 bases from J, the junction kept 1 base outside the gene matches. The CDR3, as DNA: TGCGCCAGCAAGGGACTAGCGGGGACAGATACGCAGTATTTT. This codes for CASKGLAGTDTQYF.

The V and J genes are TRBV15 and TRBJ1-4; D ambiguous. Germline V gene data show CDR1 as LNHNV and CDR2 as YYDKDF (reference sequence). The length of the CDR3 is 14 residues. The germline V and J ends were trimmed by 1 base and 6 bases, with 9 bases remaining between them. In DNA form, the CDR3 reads TGTGCCACCAGCAGAGTTCAGGCCCATGAAAAACTGTTTTTT. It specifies CATSRVQAHEKLFF.

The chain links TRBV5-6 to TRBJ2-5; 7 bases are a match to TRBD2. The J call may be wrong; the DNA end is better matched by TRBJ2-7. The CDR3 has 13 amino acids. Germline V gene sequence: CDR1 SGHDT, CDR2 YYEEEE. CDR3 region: CASSAGGGYEQYF. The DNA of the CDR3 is TGTGCCAGCAGCGCCGGCGGGGGTTACGAGCAGTACTTC.

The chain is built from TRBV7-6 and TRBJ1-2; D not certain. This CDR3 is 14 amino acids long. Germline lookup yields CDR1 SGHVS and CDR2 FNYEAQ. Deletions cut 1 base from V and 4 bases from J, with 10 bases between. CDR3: CASSLETASYGYTF. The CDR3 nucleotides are TGTGCCAGCAGCTTAGAAACAGCCTCCTATGGCTACACCTTC. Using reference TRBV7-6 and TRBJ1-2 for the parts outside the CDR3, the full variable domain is GAGVSQSPRYKVTKRGQDVALRCDPISGHVSLYWYRQALGQGPEFLTYFNYEAQQDKSGLPNDRFSAERPEGSISTLTIQRTEQRDSAMYRCASSLETASYGYTFGSGTRLTVV.

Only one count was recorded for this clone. DNA for the CDR3: TGTGCCAGCAGCTTGAGAAGGGACAGGGGTAATTCACCCCTCCACTTT. Amino acids: CASSLRRDRGNSPLHF. J is TRBJ1-6 and V is TRBV5-4; 10 bases are shared with TRBD1. Germline loops: CDR1 SGHNT, CDR2 YYREEE (reference sequence). Trimming took 1 base from V and 6 from J; bases not matched to a gene: 4. The CDR3 runs 16 residues.

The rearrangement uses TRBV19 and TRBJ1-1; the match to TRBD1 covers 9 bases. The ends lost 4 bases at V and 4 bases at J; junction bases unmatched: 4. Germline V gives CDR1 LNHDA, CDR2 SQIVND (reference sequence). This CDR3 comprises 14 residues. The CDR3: CASSKQGAGTEAFF. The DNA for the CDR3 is TGTGCCAGTAGTAAACAGGGGGCGGGCACTGAAGCTTTCTTT.

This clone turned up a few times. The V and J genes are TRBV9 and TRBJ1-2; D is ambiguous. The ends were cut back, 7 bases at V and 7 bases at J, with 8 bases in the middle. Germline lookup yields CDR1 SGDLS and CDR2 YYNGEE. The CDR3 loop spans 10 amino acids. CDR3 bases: TGTGCCAGCGGCTCGGGTGGCTACACCTTC. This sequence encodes CASGSGGYTF.

CDR3 nucleotides: TGTGCCACCAGCAGAGCCCAGGGGGCGGAGGAGACCCAGTACTTC. Encoded protein: CATSRAQGAEETQYF. V is TRBV15 and J is TRBJ2-5; 8 nucleotides align to TRBD1. This CDR3 has 15 amino acids. The V segment lost 1 base and the J segment 5 bases; nucleotides outside the gene matches: 6. The germline V gene encodes CDR1 LNHNV and CDR2 YYDKDF (reference sequence).

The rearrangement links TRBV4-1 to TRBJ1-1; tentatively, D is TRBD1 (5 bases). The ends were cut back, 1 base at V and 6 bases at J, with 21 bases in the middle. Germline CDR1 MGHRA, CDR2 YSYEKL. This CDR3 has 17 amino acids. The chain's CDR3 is CASSQAGTLWGGAEAFF. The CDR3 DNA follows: TGCGCCAGCAGCCAAGCCGGGACTTTATGGGGCGGGGCTGAAGCTTTCTTT.

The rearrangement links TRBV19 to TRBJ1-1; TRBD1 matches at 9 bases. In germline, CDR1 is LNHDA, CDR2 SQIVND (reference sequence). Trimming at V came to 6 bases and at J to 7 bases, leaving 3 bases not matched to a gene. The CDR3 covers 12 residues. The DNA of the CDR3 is TGTGCCAGTAGACTGGACAGGGGTGAAGCTTTCTTT. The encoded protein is CASRLDRGEAFF.